The next 23 T cell receptor beta chains were all read from a single sample in a study of blood T cell repertoires in COVID-19. Profiling relied on immunoSEQ multiplex PCR, and the TCRdb table lists in-frame clones only, not all of them. The sample includes roughly 570,000 clones, around nine tenths seen only once; the top ten take around 8%. The specimen was peripheral blood. These receptors were collected from a woman aged 45-65 years with COVID-19, enrolled during active disease.

The chain joins TRBV3-1 (or the pseudogene TRBV3-2) to TRBJ1-3, with a weak D call TRBD1 (5 bases). V lost 7 bases and J 0 bases, leaving 13 bases between the germline ends. Germline values: CDR1 LGHDT, CDR2 YNNKEL (reference sequence). This CDR3 has 15 residues. The CDR3 is CASTTGTLSGNTIYF. CDR3 nucleotide sequence: TGTGCCAGCACTACAGGTACTCTCTCTGGAAACACCATATATTTT.

A remark on this clone: Other DNA variants within this sample encode the same CDR3. The chain employs TRBV4-1 and TRBJ1-2; weak D call: TRBD1 (5 bases). CDR1 and CDR2 from the germline V gene are MGHRA and YSYEKL. The CDR3 covers 13 residues. V was shortened by 2 bases and J by 3 bases, with 7 bases between the two germline ends. CDR3 in DNA: TGCGCCAGCAGCCAAACAGGTGACTATGGCTACACCTTC. It encodes CASSQTGDYGYTF.

The chain links TRBV5-1 to TRBJ2-7; D is possibly TRBD2 (5 bases). The V gene lost 2 bases and the J gene lost 0 bases, with 6 bases spanning the gap. The CDR3 extends over 13 amino acids. Germline lookup yields CDR1 SGHRS and CDR2 YFSETQ. The CDR3 loop reads CASSFGVSYEQYF. In nucleotides, the CDR3 is TGCGCCAGCAGCTTCGGGGTCTCCTACGAGCAGTACTTC.

V gene TRBV6-5 combines with J gene TRBJ2-7; 12 bases line up with TRBD2. Germline V lookup: CDR1 MNHEY, CDR2 SVGAGI. The CDR3 has 15 residues. Trimming at V came to 6 bases and at J to 4 bases, leaving 7 bases not matched to a gene. The CDR3: CASSAGLAGLYEQYF. The CDR3 bases are TGTGCCAGCAGCGCTGGACTAGCGGGGTTGTACGAGCAGTACTTC.

The chain links TRBV5-1 to TRBJ1-3, with D unclear. The CDR3 covers 13 residues. The V end lost 2 bases, the J end lost 2 bases, and 5 bases lay between the germline ends. The germline V gene encodes CDR1 SGHRS and CDR2 YFSETQ. CDR3 loop: CASSFGTGNTIYF. The CDR3 coding sequence is TGCGCCAGCAGCTTCGGGACTGGAAACACCATATATTTT.

The CDR3 spells CASSLRRNTEAFF. Here the CDR3 DNA reads TGTGCCAGCAGCTTGAGAAGGAACACTGAAGCTTTCTTT. The chain joins TRBV7-3 to TRBJ1-1, with unresolved D. V lost 3 bases and J lost 1, with 6 bases in between. The CDR3 is 13 amino acids. Germline loops: CDR1 SGHTA, CDR2 FQGTGA.

This chain links TRBV4-2 with TRBJ2-7, with TRBD2 matching over 7 bases. Germline-derived CDR1 and CDR2 are LGHNA and YNFKEQ. This CDR3 is 16 amino acids long. The trim removed 3 bases at V and 1 base at J, leaving 9 bases unmatched. DNA of the CDR3: TGTGCCAGCAGCCAGTGGACTAGAGTACCTTCCTACGAGCAGTACTTC. Translation: CASSQWTRVPSYEQYF.

The J gene is TRBJ2-3, the V gene TRBV9; 15 nucleotides line up with TRBD2. The CDR3 is 20 amino acids. V was clipped by 0 bases and J by 3 bases; unmatched bases: 11. Germline CDR1 is SGDLS and CDR2 is YYNGEE. For the CDR3, the DNA is TGTGCCAGCAGCGTAGGCGGACTAGCGGGGGGGCCTCGTTCGACAGATACGCAGTATTTT. It translates to CASSVGGLAGGPRSTDTQYF.

The V and J genes are TRBV28 and TRBJ2-7; TRBD1 might be the D (6 bases). V shed 4 bases and J shed 3 bases, with 19 bases lying between them. CDR1 is MDHEN, CDR2 SYDVKM, per germline. There are 16 residues in the CDR3. The CDR3 sequence: CASSSLSGRGGYEQYF. CDR3 in DNA: TGTGCCAGCAGTTCGCTTTCGGGCAGGGGCGGCTACGAGCAGTACTTC.

This clone was counted once. V is TRBV10-3 and J is TRBJ1-4; 8 bases match TRBD1. V was pared by 2 bases and J by 5 bases, with 4 bases of the junction left unmatched. The germline V gene encodes CDR1 ENHRY and CDR2 SYGVKD. This CDR3 is built from 15 residues. CDR3: CAISEKGQDNEKLFF. The CDR3 nucleotides read TGTGCCATCAGTGAGAAGGGACAGGACAATGAAAAACTGTTTTTT.

This chain joins TRBV11-2 and TRBJ2-1; TRBD2 matches at 10 bases. The germline gives CDR1 SGHAT, CDR2 FQNNGV. The V gene end was trimmed by 4 bases and the J gene end by 2 bases; junction bases not matched to a gene: 5. This CDR3 spans 16 amino acids. This chain's CDR3 is CASSSGAGGAYNEQFF. Here the CDR3 DNA reads TGTGCCAGCAGCTCGGGAGCGGGGGGGGCCTACAATGAGCAGTTCTTC.

This sequence joins TRBV5-4 and TRBJ1-1, with TRBD1 matching 10 bases. Germline assignment: CDR1 SGHNT and CDR2 YYREEE (reference sequence). The ends lost 4 bases at V and 2 bases at J; junction bases unmatched: 11. The CDR3 runs to 17 residues. CDR3 in DNA: TGTGCCAGCAGCCCGGGACAGGGGATTCGGTCTAACACTGAAGCTTTCTTT. This translates into CASSPGQGIRSNTEAFF.

This sequence joins TRBV11-2 and TRBJ2-7, with a possible D match to TRBD1 (6 bases). The CDR3 is 16 residues long. The germline V gene encodes CDR1 SGHAT and CDR2 FQNNGV. Trimming left V 2 bases short and J 7 bases short, with 21 bases between. The CDR3 DNA reads as TGTGCCAGCAGCTTAAAGGGGGTACCCCTACTCTGGGAGCAGTACTTC. It is translated as CASSLKGVPLLWEQYF.

The chain is built from TRBV2 and TRBJ2-1; TRBD2 matches 13 bases. CDR1 and CDR2 from the germline V gene are SNHLY and FYNNEI. The CDR3 length is 19 residues. Unmatched junction bases numbered 13, after V lost 3 bases and J lost 5 bases. The CDR3 DNA sequence: TGTGCCAGCAGTGAGTTTTTGGGCATGACTAGCGGGGGGAACAATGAGCAGTTCTTC. Translation gives CASSEFLGMTSGGNNEQFF.

This chain links TRBV7-9 with TRBJ1-5; TRBD1 is a possible D gene (6 bases). V dropped 3 bases and J dropped 6 bases, with 18 bases sitting between them. The V gene's germline CDR1 is SEHNR and CDR2 FQNEAQ (reference sequence). The CDR3 consists of 16 residues. The CDR3 nucleotides are TGTGCCAGCAGCTTGGGAATGACAGGCCACAGTCAGCCCCAGCATTTT. This encodes CASSLGMTGHSQPQHF.

The CDR3 DNA follows: TGTGCCAGCAGTTATAGGCATACCCGGGGGTACTTC. Translation: CASSYRHTRGYF. The chain uses TRBV6-2 or TRBV6-3 and TRBJ2-7; tentatively, D is TRBD2 (5 bases). Germline CDR1 MNHEY, CDR2 SVGEGT. V lost 3 bases, J lost 12 bases, and 15 bases lay in between. This CDR3 region has 12 residues.

V usage is TRBV19 and J usage is TRBJ2-1; D possibly corresponds to TRBD2 (6 bases). This CDR3 is 16 amino acids long. CDR1 and CDR2 from the germline V gene are LNHDA and SQIVND (reference sequence). V lost 7 bases, J lost 8 bases, and 24 bases lay in between. The CDR3 DNA reads TGTGCCAGTACCCCCCGCGGGGACTTGTATTATGATGAGCAGTTCTTC. Translation: CASTPRGDLYYDEQFF.

This clone appeared a single time. The V call is TRBV18, the J call TRBJ2-7; 8 nucleotides match TRBD2. The ends lost 3 bases at V and 4 bases at J; junction bases unmatched: 14. The CDR3 is 17 amino acids. Germline V lookup: CDR1 KGHSH, CDR2 LQKENI. The CDR3 here is CASSPPSLRGAPYEQYF. CDR3 sequence (DNA): TGTGCCAGCTCACCCCCCTCCTTGCGGGGGGCCCCGTACGAGCAGTACTTC.

This clone was recorded a few times. The CDR3 DNA follows: TGTGCCAGCAGCGTAGGCACCGGGAACGAGCAGTACTTC. Its translation is CASSVGTGNEQYF. The V and J genes are TRBV9 and TRBJ2-7, with a weak D call TRBD2 (5 bases). There are 13 residues in the CDR3. The V gene lost 0 bases and the J gene lost 5 bases, with 9 bases spanning the gap. The germline V gene encodes CDR1 SGDLS and CDR2 YYNGEE.

The chain recombines TRBV12-5 with TRBJ1-4; D might be TRBD1 (5 bases). The germline V gene encodes CDR1 LGHNT and CDR2 FRNRAP. The CDR3 runs 15 residues. Deletions cut 5 bases from V and 0 bases from J, with 10 bases between. The CDR3 DNA reads as TGTGCTAGTGGTCCCGGACAAGCAACTAATGAAAAACTGTTTTTT. Amino acid sequence: CASGPGQATNEKLFF.

The V and J genes are TRBV18 and TRBJ1-2; TRBD1 matches 7 bases. The CDR3 extends over 15 amino acids. Germline assignment: CDR1 KGHSH and CDR2 LQKENI. Germline trimming cut 6 bases from V and 8 bases from J; bases unmatched to any gene: 15. The CDR3 reads CASSGSTGPQSGYTF. The CDR3 nucleotides are TGTGCCAGCTCGGGTTCGACAGGGCCCCAATCGGGCTACACCTTC.

The chain employs TRBV30 and TRBJ1-2; the match to TRBD1 covers 8 bases. The V gene's germline CDR1 is GTSNPN and CDR2 SVGIG (reference sequence). V shed 2 bases, J shed 6 bases, and the junction held 14 bases outside the gene matches. CDR3 size: 16 residues. For the CDR3, the DNA is TGTGCCTGGAGTTTGGGGACAGGTAAAGTGGAGGATGGCTACACCTTC. Translating it yields CAWSLGTGKVEDGYTF. The entire variable domain, with the rest obtained from reference TRBV30 and TRBJ1-2, is as follows: SQTIHQWPATLVQPVGSPLSLECTVEGTSNPNLYWYRQAAGRGLQLLFYSVGIGQISSEVPQNLSASRPQDRQFILSSKKLLLSDSGFYLCAWSLGTGKVEDGYTFGSGTRLTVV.

This rearrangement joins TRBV15 to TRBJ2-5; D remains unclear. Trimming removed 1 base from V and 3 bases from J, with 6 bases in between. The CDR3 loop spans 13 amino acids. CDR1 LNHNV and CDR2 YYDKDF come from the germline V gene (reference sequence). CDR3 nucleotides: TGTGCCACCAGCAGAGTAGATGAAGAGACCCAGTACTTC. Translation: CATSRVDEETQYF. The full variable domain, completed using reference TRBV15 and TRBJ2-5, is DAMVIQNPRYQVTQFGKPVTLSCSQTLNHNVMYWYQQKSSQAPKLLFHYYDKDFNNEADTPDNFQSRRPNTSFCFLDIRSPGLGDTAMYLCATSRVDEETQYFGPGTRLLVL.